These 8 T cell receptor beta chains originate from one sample sequenced in a study of PD-1 blockade in classical Hodgkin lymphoma. Assay used: immunoSEQ multiplex PCR; TCRdb lists only in-frame clones, some missing. The sample has approximately 25,000 clones, approximately 81% seen once; the top ten hold around a fifth. Each and every patient relapsed after autologous stem cell transplantation, and patients got differing brentuximab vedotin exposure. The sample consisted of peripheral blood mononuclear cells (PBMCs), taken before the second cycle of nivolumab. The receptors were sampled from a human donor with classical Hodgkin lymphoma.

The J gene is TRBJ2-7, the V gene TRBV30; tentative D call: TRBD1 (5 bases). CDR3 size: 11 residues. The germline V and J ends were trimmed by 5 bases and 4 bases, with 9 bases remaining between them. Germline-derived CDR1 and CDR2 are GTSNPN and SVGIG (reference sequence). The CDR3 protein is CAWQSGYEQYF. CDR3 coding DNA: TGTGCCTGGCAATCAGGGTACGAGCAGTACTTC. The variable domain in full, completed from reference TRBV30 and TRBJ2-7, reads SQTIHQWPATLVQPVGSPLSLECTVEGTSNPNLYWYRQAAGRGLQLLFYSVGIGQISSEVPQNLSASRPQDRQFILSSKKLLLSDSGFYLCAWQSGYEQYFGPGTRLTVT.

The chain uses TRBV6-1 and TRBJ1-4; a weak D match, TRBD1 (6 bases). Germline-derived CDR1 and CDR2 are MNHNS and SASEGT. Between the trimmed V and J ends, which lost 1 base and 8 bases, there was a span of 11 bases. The CDR3 loop spans 14 amino acids. In nucleotides, the CDR3 is TGTGCCAGCAGTGAAGGACAGGTTCGGGAAAAACTGTTTTTT. This codes for CASSEGQVREKLFF.

This chain connects TRBV6-1 to TRBJ2-7, with D uncertain. V lost 5 bases and J 13 bases, leaving 18 bases between the germline ends. CDR3 length: 12 amino acids. Germline lookup yields CDR1 MNHNS and CDR2 SASEGT. CDR3 protein: CASSQPGWIFYF. The CDR3 coding sequence is TGTGCCAGCAGTCAACCCGGTTGGATATTCTACTTC.

This chain links TRBV30 with TRBJ1-4, with a possible D match to TRBD1 (5 bases). Per germline, CDR1 GTSNPN and CDR2 SVGIG (reference sequence). Trimming pared 0 bases from V and 7 bases from J, leaving 9 bases between. The CDR3 loop spans 13 amino acids. CDR3 DNA sequence: TGTGCCTGGAGTGTAAGCAGGGCTGAAAAACTGTTTTTT. Translation: CAWSVSRAEKLFF.

The DNA for the CDR3 is TGTGCCAGCAGTGGCGGGAACCATGAAAAACTGTTTTTT. Translated: CASSGGNHEKLFF. The V call is TRBV2, the J call TRBJ1-4; D is uncertain. V lost 4 bases and J 6 bases, leaving 9 bases between the germline ends. Germline V gives CDR1 SNHLY, CDR2 FYNNEI. The length of the CDR3 is 13 residues.

This chain connects TRBV6-5 to TRBJ1-5; 7 bases align to TRBD1. CDR3 length: 13 residues. V dropped 7 bases and J dropped 3; count of bases not matched to a gene: 3. Germline V CDR1 and CDR2: MNHEY, SVGAGI. The CDR3 region is CASKGTVNQPQHF. In DNA form, the CDR3 reads TGTGCCAGCAAGGGGACAGTCAATCAGCCCCAGCATTTT.

This chain uses TRBV2 with TRBJ2-1; TRBD1 might be the D (6 bases). This CDR3 region has 15 residues. Per the germline V gene, CDR1 is SNHLY and CDR2 is FYNNEI. The V and J ends lost 7 bases and 8 bases respectively, with 21 bases between them. The CDR3 spells CASMRDKPQGHEQFF. CDR3 nucleotide sequence: TGTGCCAGCATGAGGGACAAGCCCCAAGGCCATGAGCAGTTCTTC.

CDR3 residues: CASSPAATGELFF. CDR3 coding DNA: TGTGCCAGCAGCCCCGCTGCGACCGGGGAGCTGTTTTTT. This chain joins TRBV9 and TRBJ2-2; D not certain. Germline V gives CDR1 SGDLS, CDR2 YYNGEE. The V end lost 4 bases, the J end lost 5 bases, and 9 bases lay between the germline ends. The CDR3 sequence is 13 residues long.